The 15 T cell receptor beta chains in this list originate from one sample, sequenced in a study of response to subunit inactivated influenza vaccine. TCRdb re-called the RT-PCR reads with MiXCR, one entry per CDR3 protein. The sample yields approximately 300,000 distinct CDR3 sequences, around 20% seen once. Source: PBMCs from blood, taken less than 22 months after vaccination. Receptors originate from a man aged 50 to 75 who received an inactivated influenza vaccine.

This chain links TRBV13 with TRBJ2-7; 7 positions agree with TRBD1. V lost 4 bases, J lost 2 bases, and 5 bases stayed unmatched. CDR3 size: 14 residues. Germline CDR1 and CDR2: PRHDT and FYEKMQ (reference sequence). CDR3 bases: TGTGCCAGCAGCTACAGGGGCGATACCTACGAGCAGTACTTC. Translation: CASSYRGDTYEQYF.

The genes are TRBV12-3 or TRBV12-4 and TRBJ1-5; tentative D call: TRBD1 (6 bases). V dropped 6 bases and J dropped 0 bases, with 18 bases sitting between them. There are 17 residues in the CDR3. CDR3: CASSLGGGPYSNQPQHF. The CDR3 bases are TGTGCCAGCAGCTTGGGTGGGGGCCCTTATAGCAATCAGCCCCAGCATTTT.

The sample holds a few counts of this clonotype. CDR3 sequence: CASSLNDRLYGYTF. CDR3 sequence (DNA): TGCGCCAGCAGCTTGAATGACAGACTCTATGGCTACACCTTC. This chain links TRBV5-1 with TRBJ1-2, with a possible D match to TRBD1 (5 bases). The CDR3 totals 14 residues. Germline CDR1 is SGHRS and CDR2 is YFSETQ. Trimming removed 1 base at V and 4 bases at J, with 11 bases between.

This clonotype was picked up a small number of times. This sequence joins TRBV20-1 and TRBJ1-5; TRBD1 agrees at 10 bases. Germline-derived CDR1 and CDR2 are DFQATT and SNEGSKA (reference sequence). This CDR3 has 14 residues. V gave up 5 bases and J gave up 4 bases; unmatched junction bases: 5. This CDR3 is CSAQTGGKNQPQHF. In DNA, the CDR3 is TGCAGTGCTCAGACAGGGGGCAAGAATCAGCCCCAGCATTTT.

This sequence joins TRBV7-9 and TRBJ1-6; D ambiguous. CDR3 length: 14 residues. Trimming left V 5 bases short and J 8 bases short, with 13 bases between. Germline V gene lookup returns CDR1 SEHNR and CDR2 FQNEAQ (reference sequence). This CDR3 reads CASSPGRADSPLHF. Written as DNA, the CDR3 is TGTGCCAGCAGCCCCGGAAGAGCCGATTCACCCCTCCACTTT.

V is TRBV5-4 and J is TRBJ1-1; a possible D gene is TRBD1 (5 bases). The CDR3 has 14 residues. V lost 1 base and J 1 base, leaving 8 bases between the germline ends. Per the germline V gene, CDR1 is SGHNT and CDR2 is YYREEE (reference sequence). The CDR3 DNA reads TGTGCCAGCAGCTTGAGCAGGGCGAACACTGAAGCTTTCTTT. This encodes CASSLSRANTEAFF.

In this sample, this clonotype turned up a few times. The chain recombines TRBV6-2 or TRBV6-3 with TRBJ2-3, with a possible D match to TRBD2 (5 bases). Trimming left V 7 bases short and J 0 bases short, with 11 bases between. Germline CDR1 MNHEY, CDR2 SVGEGT. The CDR3 runs to 14 residues. CDR3 DNA sequence: TGTGCCAGCATTGGACTGAGCAGCACAGATACGCAGTATTTT. It specifies CASIGLSSTDTQYF.

This chain joins TRBV20-1 and TRBJ2-1; D ambiguous. CDR1 is DFQATT, CDR2 SNEGSKA, per germline (reference sequence). The ends were cut back, 3 bases at V and 7 bases at J, with 4 bases in the middle. The CDR3 covers 10 residues. The CDR3 loop is CSARVNEQFF. The CDR3 coding sequence is TGCAGTGCTAGGGTTAATGAGCAGTTCTTC.

Notes on this clonotype: Compared with germline, one end of the junction differs, possibly owing to a read error. The rearrangement uses TRBV12-3 or TRBV12-4 and TRBJ2-5, with D possibly matching TRBD1 (5 bases). CDR3 length: 14 amino acids. The CDR3 reads CASSPRQNQETEYF. CDR3 bases: TGTGCCAGCAGTCCCCGACAGAACCAAGAGACCGAGTACTTC.

The chain couples TRBV4-1 to TRBJ2-3; 7 bases fit TRBD2. The CDR3 runs 17 residues. Germline V gene data show CDR1 as MGHRA and CDR2 as YSYEKL. V was clipped by 1 base and J by 0 bases; unmatched bases: 7. The CDR3 loop is CASSQAAGGSSTDTQYF. DNA for the CDR3: TGCGCCAGCAGCCAAGCGGCTGGCGGGAGTAGCACAGATACGCAGTATTTT.

This clonotype appeared many times. This rearrangement joins TRBV3-1 to TRBJ1-3; D unclear. The germline V and J ends were trimmed by 0 bases and 4 bases, with 7 bases remaining between them. The CDR3 spans 14 residues. Germline V lookup: CDR1 LGHDT, CDR2 YNNKEL (reference sequence). The chain's CDR3 is CASSQDFGGNTIYF. CDR3 bases: TGTGCCAGCAGCCAAGACTTTGGAGGAAACACCATATATTTT.

The chain has TRBV7-3 and TRBJ2-5, with TRBD2 identical over 11 bases. Germline V gene lookup returns CDR1 SGHTA and CDR2 FQGTGA. The CDR3 loop spans 16 amino acids. J lost 4 bases, V lost 2 bases, and 6 bases had no gene match. The CDR3 loop is CASSLGLTSGGETQYF. DNA for the CDR3: TGTGCCAGCAGCTTAGGTTTAACTAGCGGGGGAGAGACCCAGTACTTC. Full variable domain (outside the CDR3, taken from reference TRBV7-3 and TRBJ2-5): GAGVSQTPSNKVTEKGKYVELRCDPISGHTALYWYRQSLGQGPEFLIYFQGTGAADDSGLPNDRFFAVRPEGSVSTLKIQRTERGDSAVYLCASSLGLTSGGETQYFGPGTRLLVL.

The chain recombines TRBV20-1 with TRBJ2-3; TRBD1 or TRBD2 may be the D gene (5 bases each). The V end was cut by 6 bases, the J end by 3 bases, with 13 bases between. The germline gives CDR1 DFQATT, CDR2 SNEGSKA (reference sequence). The CDR3 is made up of 13 amino acids. DNA of the CDR3: TGCAGTGCCCGAGGTTGGGGGACAGATACGCAGTATTTT. It yields the protein CSARGWGTDTQYF.

The rearrangement joins TRBV12-3 or TRBV12-4 to TRBJ2-7, with TRBD1 matching over 9 bases. V lost 3 bases, J lost 3 bases, and 3 bases stayed unmatched. The CDR3 loop spans 14 amino acids. The CDR3 coding sequence is TGTGCCAGCAGTTTTATGGGACAGGGCTACGAGCAGTACTTC. Translation: CASSFMGQGYEQYF.

The chain employs TRBV4-3 and TRBJ2-3; D gene ambiguous. Trimming cost V 0 bases and J 2 bases, with 12 bases left between them. This CDR3 has 16 residues. Germline values: CDR1 LGHNA, CDR2 YSLEER. The CDR3: CASSQDIRRNTDTQYF. Here the CDR3 DNA reads TGCGCCAGCAGCCAAGATATCCGGCGAAACACAGATACGCAGTATTTT.